The clone carrying this T cell receptor (beta chain) was observed once. Antigen: not known. These data originate in a study of CD8+ T cells in alopecia areata. Broader study findings: TCR sharing across patients was less clear than in mice, possibly HLA-related.

RNA, once extracted, was reverse transcribed into cDNA for use as the sequencing template. Sequenced by immunoSEQ multiplex PCR; TCRdb stores in-frame clones only, minus some. The sample has about 150,000 clones; about 89% are singletons. The germline V and J ends were trimmed by 3 bases and 6 bases, with 9 bases remaining between them. Germline CDR1 SGDLS, CDR2 YYNGEE. This CDR3 is built from 12 residues. This receptor was obtained from a human donor with alopecia areata. The rearrangement links TRBV9 to TRBJ1-1, with a tentative D call TRBD1 (5 bases). This sample comprised CD8+ T cells sorted from blood, obtained at week 0. The DNA of the CDR3 is TGTGCCAGCAGCGACGGGGGGGCTGAAGCTTTCTTT. Translating gives CASSDGGAEAFF.